This TCR beta chain was identified during a study of cytomegalovirus exposure and HLA in healthy donors. Study-level points and caveats: The classifier reportedly diagnosed cytomegalovirus status with high sensitivity and specificity. Some segments of the V type, notably TRBV6-2 and TRBV6-3, were excluded as indistinguishable. As immune exposure information, only CMV serostatus was available.

Use of 60 Vbeta and 13 Jbeta primers characterized the PCR. The table came from immunoSEQ multiplex PCR; TCRdb's copy has only in-frame clones and leaves some out. The data hold about 140,000 clones, with roughly four fifths observed a single time. As regards this clone: Its antigen is not known.

This CDR3 is 16 amino acids long. Germline CDR1 and CDR2: SGHRS and YFSETQ. V lost 0 bases and J 8 bases, leaving 20 bases between the germline ends. The TCR sequence derives from a male donor in good health and CMV-seronegative. The sequenced sample was PBMCs. The V call is TRBV5-1, the J call TRBJ1-2, with no clear D. This chain's CDR3 is CASSLGLRGPTDGYTF. In DNA, the CDR3 is TGCGCCAGCAGCTTGGGTTTGCGAGGGCCAACGGACGGCTACACCTTC.